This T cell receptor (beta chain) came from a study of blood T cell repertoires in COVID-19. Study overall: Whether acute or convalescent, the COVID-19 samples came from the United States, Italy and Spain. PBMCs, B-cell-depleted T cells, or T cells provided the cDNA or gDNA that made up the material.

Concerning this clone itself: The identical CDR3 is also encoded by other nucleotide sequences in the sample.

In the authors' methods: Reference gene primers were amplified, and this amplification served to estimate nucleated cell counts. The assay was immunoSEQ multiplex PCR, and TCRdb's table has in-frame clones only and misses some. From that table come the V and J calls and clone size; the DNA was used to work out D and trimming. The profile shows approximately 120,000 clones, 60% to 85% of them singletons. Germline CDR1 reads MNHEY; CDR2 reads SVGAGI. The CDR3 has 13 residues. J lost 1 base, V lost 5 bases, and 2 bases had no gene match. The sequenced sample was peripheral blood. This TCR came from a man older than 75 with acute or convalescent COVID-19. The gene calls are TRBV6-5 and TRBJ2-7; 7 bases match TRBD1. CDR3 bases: TGTGCCAGCAGTCGGGACAGATCCTACGAGCAGTACTTC. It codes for CASSRDRSYEQYF.